A single sample is the source of the 11 T cell receptor beta chains below, sequenced in a study of shared clonotypes between healthy human individuals. This table comes from immunoSEQ multiplex PCR, and its TCRdb copy is limited to in-frame clones, with some not included. Of about 530,000 clones in the sample, 96% are singletons; the top ten hold roughly 0.06%. The sequencing sample was made of naive CD4+ T cells sorted from blood. The subset was: CD45RA+ positively selected. Receptors originate from a woman in her 30s in good health.

The genes are TRBV11-2 and TRBJ2-1; perhaps TRBD2 as D (5 bases). Germline V gene data show CDR1 as SGHAT and CDR2 as FQNNGV. V shed 5 bases and J shed 12 bases, with 29 bases lying between them. The CDR3 has 17 amino acids. The CDR3 DNA is TGTGCCAGCAGCCGCATAGGTAGCGACCCCCCGGATTTATGGCAGTTCTTC. Translated, it gives CASSRIGSDPPDLWQFF.

The chain employs TRBV7-9 and TRBJ1-2; TRBD1 agrees at 9 bases. With V trimmed by 4 bases and J by 6 bases, 6 bases remained unmatched. This CDR3 spans 14 amino acids. Germline values: CDR1 SEHNR, CDR2 FQNEAQ (reference sequence). In DNA, the CDR3 is TGTGCCAGCAGCTATGGACAGGGGAAGGATGGCTACACCTTC. Translating it yields CASSYGQGKDGYTF.

The chain combines TRBV29-1 with TRBJ2-2, with a tentative D call TRBD2 (5 bases). The CDR3 sequence is 13 residues long. Germline V gene data show CDR1 as SQVTM and CDR2 as ANQGSEA. Trimming cost V 3 bases and J 5 bases, with 10 bases left between them. The CDR3 nucleotides are TGCAGCGTTGAGGTGGGAGAGACCGGGGAGCTGTTTTTT. This translates into CSVEVGETGELFF.

This rearrangement joins TRBV28 to TRBJ1-5, with D possibly TRBD1 on 6 matching bases. The CDR3 spans 16 residues. Germline assignment: CDR1 MDHEN and CDR2 SYDVKM. The V gene lost 10 bases and the J gene lost 5 bases, with 24 bases spanning the gap. The CDR3 loop is CATLNGGTIYDQPQHF. DNA of the CDR3: TGTGCCACTCTCAACGGGGGGACAATTTATGATCAGCCCCAGCATTTT.

This chain uses TRBV4-1 with TRBJ2-2; 8 bases fit TRBD2. The germline V gene has CDR1 MGHRA and CDR2 YSYEKL. The V and J ends lost 4 bases and 7 bases, in that order; junction bases with no gene match: 20. This CDR3 is built from 19 residues. In DNA form, the CDR3 reads TGCGCCAGCAGCCGCGCACCAGTTGGGGGCGGGAGGAGCGGCGGGGAGCTGTTTTTT. Its protein is CASSRAPVGGGRSGGELFF.

The chain joins TRBV28 to TRBJ2-7; 8 bases fit TRBD2. Looked up from germline, CDR1 is MDHEN and CDR2 is SYDVKM. The V gene end was trimmed by 7 bases and the J gene end by 0 bases; junction bases not matched to a gene: 8. The length of the CDR3 is 15 residues. The CDR3 spells CASIPTSGSSYEQYF. Written as DNA, the CDR3 is TGTGCCAGCATCCCCACTAGCGGAAGCTCCTACGAGCAGTACTTC.

This clone was seen just once. The chain employs TRBV6-5 and TRBJ2-7; no clear D. CDR1 is MNHEY, CDR2 SVGAGI, per germline. CDR3 length: 11 residues. Trimming shortened V by 11 bases and J by 2 bases, and 10 bases separated the two germline ends. The CDR3 region is CACAGPYEQYF. The CDR3 DNA sequence: TGTGCCTGCGCCGGTCCCTACGAGCAGTACTTC.

The chain carries TRBV6-6 and TRBJ1-1; a weak D match, TRBD1 (5 bases). The germline V gene encodes CDR1 MNHNY and CDR2 SVGAGI (reference sequence). CDR3 length equals 14 residues. V lost 4 bases and J lost 8, with 17 bases in between. CDR3 residues: CASSSLFSGIEAFF. In DNA, the CDR3 is TGTGCCAGCAGTTCTCTGTTCTCAGGGATCGAAGCTTTCTTT.

The rearrangement uses TRBV5-1 and TRBJ1-5; D gene uncertain. Between the trimmed V and J ends, which lost 4 bases and 4 bases, there was a span of 3 bases. Germline CDR1 SGHRS, CDR2 YFSETQ. The CDR3 contains 11 residues. As DNA, the CDR3 is TGCGCCAGCAGCCCAAATCAGCCCCAGCATTTT. Residues: CASSPNQPQHF. Combining the CDR3 with reference TRBV5-1 and TRBJ1-5 gives the whole variable domain KAGVTQTPRYLIKTRGQQVTLSCSPISGHRSVSWYQQTPGQGLQFLFEYFSETQRNKGNFPGRFSGRQFSNSRSEMNVSTLELGDSALYLCASSPNQPQHFGDGTRLSIL.

This chain joins TRBV28 and TRBJ2-7; 8 positions agree with TRBD1. CDR1 and CDR2 from the germline V gene are MDHEN and SYDVKM. The length of the CDR3 is 14 residues. V was pared by 9 bases and J by 2 bases, with 9 bases of the junction left unmatched. CDR3 bases: TGTGCCAGTCTGGGGGACAGGTACACCTACGAGCAGTACTTC. Encoded protein: CASLGDRYTYEQYF.

This sequence joins TRBV18 and TRBJ2-3; D remains ambiguous. Germline-derived CDR1 and CDR2 are KGHSH and LQKENI. This CDR3 has 12 amino acids. Trimming shortened V by 10 bases and J by 0 bases, and 8 bases separated the two germline ends. CDR3 protein: CATRSSTDTQYF. Written as DNA, the CDR3 is TGTGCCACCCGATCTAGCACAGATACGCAGTATTTT. The entire variable domain, with the rest obtained from reference TRBV18 and TRBJ2-3, is as follows: NAGVMQNPRHLVRRRGQEARLRCSPMKGHSHVYWYRQLPEEGLKFMVYLQKENIIDESGMPKERFSAEFPKEGPSILRIQQVVRGDSAAYFCATRSSTDTQYFGPGTRLTVL.